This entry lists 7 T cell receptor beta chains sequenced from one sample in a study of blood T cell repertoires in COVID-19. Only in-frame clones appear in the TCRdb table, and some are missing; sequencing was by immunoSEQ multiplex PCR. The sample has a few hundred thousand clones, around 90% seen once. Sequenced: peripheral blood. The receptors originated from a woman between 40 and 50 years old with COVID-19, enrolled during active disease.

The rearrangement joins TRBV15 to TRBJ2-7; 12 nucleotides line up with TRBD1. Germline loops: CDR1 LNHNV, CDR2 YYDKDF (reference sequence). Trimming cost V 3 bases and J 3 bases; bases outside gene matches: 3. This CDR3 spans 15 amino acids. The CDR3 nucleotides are TGTGCCACCAGCAGGGGACAGGGGGCAGTCTACGAGCAGTACTTC. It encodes CATSRGQGAVYEQYF.

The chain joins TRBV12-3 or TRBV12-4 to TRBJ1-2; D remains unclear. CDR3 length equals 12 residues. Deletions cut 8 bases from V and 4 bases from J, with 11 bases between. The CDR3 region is CASCRSPYGYTF. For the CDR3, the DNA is TGTGCCAGCTGCCGGAGTCCCTATGGCTACACCTTC.

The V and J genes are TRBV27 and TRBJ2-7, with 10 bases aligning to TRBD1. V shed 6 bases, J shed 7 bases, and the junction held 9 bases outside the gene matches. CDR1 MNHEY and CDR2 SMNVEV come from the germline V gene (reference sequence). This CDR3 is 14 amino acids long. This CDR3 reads CASSPGTGAGEQYF. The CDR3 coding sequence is TGTGCCAGCAGCCCAGGGACAGGGGCGGGGGAGCAGTACTTC.

The DNA of the CDR3 is TGTGCCAGCTCACCTCGGGTCCTCGGGGCACCCCTCCACTTT. Translation gives CASSPRVLGAPLHF. This chain joins TRBV18 and TRBJ1-6; the D is unclear. Trimming shortened V by 3 bases and J by 11 bases, and 14 bases separated the two germline ends. Germline V CDR1 and CDR2: KGHSH, LQKENI. The CDR3 is made up of 14 amino acids.

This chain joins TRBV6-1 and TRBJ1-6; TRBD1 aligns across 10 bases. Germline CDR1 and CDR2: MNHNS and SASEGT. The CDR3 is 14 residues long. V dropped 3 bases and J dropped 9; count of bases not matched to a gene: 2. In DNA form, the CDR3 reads TGTGCCAGCAGTGAGGGACAGGGGTTTTCACCCCTCCACTTT. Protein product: CASSEGQGFSPLHF.

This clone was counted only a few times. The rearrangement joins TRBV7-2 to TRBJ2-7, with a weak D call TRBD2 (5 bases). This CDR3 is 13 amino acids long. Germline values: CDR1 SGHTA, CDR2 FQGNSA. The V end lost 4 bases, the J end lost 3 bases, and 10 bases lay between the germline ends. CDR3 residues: CASSSGEGYEQYF. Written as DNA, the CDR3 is TGTGCCAGCAGCTCCGGCGAGGGCTACGAGCAGTACTTC.

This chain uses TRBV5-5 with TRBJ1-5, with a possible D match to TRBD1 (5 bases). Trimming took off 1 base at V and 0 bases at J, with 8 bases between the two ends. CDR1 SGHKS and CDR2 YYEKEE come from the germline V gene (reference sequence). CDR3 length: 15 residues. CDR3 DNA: TGTGCCAGCAGCTTGACAGGTCTTAGCAATCAGCCCCAGCATTTT. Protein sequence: CASSLTGLSNQPQHF. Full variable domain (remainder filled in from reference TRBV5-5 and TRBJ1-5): DAGVTQSPTHLIKTRGQQVTLRCSPISGHKSVSWYQQVLGQGPQFIFQYYEKEERGRGNFPDRFSARQFPNYSSELNVNALLLGDSALYLCASSLTGLSNQPQHFGDGTRLSIL.